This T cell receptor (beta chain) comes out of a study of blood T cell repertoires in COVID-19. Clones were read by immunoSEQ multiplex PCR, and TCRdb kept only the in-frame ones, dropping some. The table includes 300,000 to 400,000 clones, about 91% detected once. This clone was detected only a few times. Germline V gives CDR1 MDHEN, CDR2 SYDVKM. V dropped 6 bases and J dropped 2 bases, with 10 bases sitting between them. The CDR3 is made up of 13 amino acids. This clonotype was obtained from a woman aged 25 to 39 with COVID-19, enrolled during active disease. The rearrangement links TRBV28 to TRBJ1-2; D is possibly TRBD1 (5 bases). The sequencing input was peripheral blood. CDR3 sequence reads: CASRTSGNYGYTF. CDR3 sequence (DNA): TGTGCCAGCAGGACGTCAGGGAACTATGGCTACACCTTC.